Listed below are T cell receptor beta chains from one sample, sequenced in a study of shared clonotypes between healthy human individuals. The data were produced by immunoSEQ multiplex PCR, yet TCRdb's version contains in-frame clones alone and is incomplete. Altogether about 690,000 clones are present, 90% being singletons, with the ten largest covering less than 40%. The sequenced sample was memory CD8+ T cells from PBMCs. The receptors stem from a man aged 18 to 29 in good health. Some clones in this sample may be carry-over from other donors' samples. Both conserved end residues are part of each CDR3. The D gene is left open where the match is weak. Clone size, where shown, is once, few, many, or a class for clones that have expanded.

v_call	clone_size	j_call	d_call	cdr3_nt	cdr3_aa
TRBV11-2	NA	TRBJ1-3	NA	TGTGCCAGCAGCTTAGAGAAATCCTCTGGAAACACCATATATTTT	CASSLEKSSGNTIYF
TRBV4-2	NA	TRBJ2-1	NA	TGTGCCAGCAGCCAAGAGGGCTACGAGGCCTACAATGAGCAGTTCTTC	CASSQEGYEAYNEQFF
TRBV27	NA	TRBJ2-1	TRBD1	TGTGCCAGCAGCCCAGGACAGGGATACCTAAATGAGCAGTTCTTC	CASSPGQGYLNEQFF
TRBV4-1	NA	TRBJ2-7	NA	TGCGCCAGCAGCCAAGGCTACTCCTACGAGCAGTACTTC	CASSQGYSYEQYF
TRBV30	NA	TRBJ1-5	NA	TGTGCCTGGAGCCCCGGACTCAGCAATCAGCCCCAGCATTTT	CAWSPGLSNQPQHF
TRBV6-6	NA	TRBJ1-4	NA	TGTGCCAGCAGTTACGTCGGTACAATTAATGAAAAACTGTTTTTT	CASSYVGTINEKLFF
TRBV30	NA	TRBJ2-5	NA	TGTGCCTGGTCACCCTACCGGGACATTCAAGAGACCCAGTACTTC	CAWSPYRDIQETQYF
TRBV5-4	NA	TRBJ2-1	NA	TGTGCCAGCAGCTTGGGGGGACGCGAGCAGTTCTTC	CASSLGGREQFF
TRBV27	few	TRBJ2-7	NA	TGTGCCAGCATCCCCCCCGGCGGGAAGTTCTACGAGCAGTACTTC	CASIPPGGKFYEQYF
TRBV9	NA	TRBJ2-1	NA	TGTGCCAGCAGCGTATCAAGCCGGGACTGGGTAAACAATGAGCAGTTCTTC	CASSVSSRDWVNNEQFF
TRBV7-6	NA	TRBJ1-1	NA	TGTGCCAGCAGCTCCCTTACCCTTAACTCGAGGACTGAAGCTTTCTTT	CASSSLTLNSRTEAFF
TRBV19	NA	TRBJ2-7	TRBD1	TGTGCCAGTAGTTACCAGACAGGGGGCTACGAGCAGTACTTC	CASSYQTGGYEQYF
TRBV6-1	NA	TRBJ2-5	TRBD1	TGTGCCAGCAGTGAAGGTGGACAGGTACAAGAGACCCAGTACTTC	CASSEGGQVQETQYF
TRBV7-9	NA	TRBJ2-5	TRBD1	TGTGCCAGCAGCTCCGGGACAGGGCGAGAGACCCAGTACTTC	CASSSGTGRETQYF
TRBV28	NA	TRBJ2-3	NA	TGTGCCAGCAGTTGGTCCTTAGCGGATGGCACAGATACGCAGTATTTT	CASSWSLADGTDTQYF
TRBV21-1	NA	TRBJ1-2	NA	TGTGCCAGCAGCAAACTGGCAGGGAGAGATGGCTACACCTTC	CASSKLAGRDGYTF
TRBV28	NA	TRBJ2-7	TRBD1	TGTGCCAGCAGTTTGGGCAGGGGGAGCGAGCAGTACTTC	CASSLGRGSEQYF
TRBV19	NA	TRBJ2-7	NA	TGTGCCAGTAGTATCTATGGGGGGATGGCCTACGAGCAGTACTTC	CASSIYGGMAYEQYF
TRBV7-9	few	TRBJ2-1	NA	TGTGCCAGCAGCGAAAATGAGCAGTTCTTC	CASSENEQFF
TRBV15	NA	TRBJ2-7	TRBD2	TGTGCCACCAGCACCAGTCTGGCGGGAGGCCACAGCTCCTACGAGCAGTACTTC	CATSTSLAGGHSSYEQYF
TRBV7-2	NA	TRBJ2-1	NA	TGTGCCAGCAGCCTCGGGGGCAGAAATGAGCAGTTCTTC	CASSLGGRNEQFF
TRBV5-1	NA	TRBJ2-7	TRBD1	TGCGCCAGCAGCGACAGGGTCTCCTACGAGCAGTACTTC	CASSDRVSYEQYF